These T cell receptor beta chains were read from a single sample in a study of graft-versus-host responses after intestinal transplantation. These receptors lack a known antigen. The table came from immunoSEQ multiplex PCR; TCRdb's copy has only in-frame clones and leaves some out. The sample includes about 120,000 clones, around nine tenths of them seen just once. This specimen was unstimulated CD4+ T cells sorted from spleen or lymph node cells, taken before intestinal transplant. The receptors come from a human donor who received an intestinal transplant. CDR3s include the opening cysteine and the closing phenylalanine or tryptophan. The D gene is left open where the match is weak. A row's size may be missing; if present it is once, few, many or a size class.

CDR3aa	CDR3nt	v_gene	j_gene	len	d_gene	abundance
CASSWTSPMYNEQFF	TGTGCCAGCAGCTGGACTAGCCCTATGTACAATGAGCAGTTCTTC	TRBV6-6	TRBJ2-1	15	TRBD2	-
CASSKPGLKYEQYF	TGTGCCAGCAGTAAACCGGGACTCAAGTACGAGCAGTACTTC	TRBV6-5	TRBJ2-7	14	-	once
CASSQGGGGSYTDTQYF	TGTGCCAGCAGCCAAGGAGGCGGGGGGTCCTACACAGATACGCAGTATTTT	TRBV14	TRBJ2-3	17	TRBD2	-
CSVERLAGPTDTQYF	TGCAGCGTTGAAAGGTTAGCGGGCCCCACAGATACGCAGTATTTT	TRBV29-1	TRBJ2-3	15	TRBD2	-
CSVDRLAGVNNEQFF	TGCAGCGTTGATAGACTAGCGGGAGTGAACAATGAGCAGTTCTTC	TRBV29-1	TRBJ2-1	15	TRBD2	-
CASESRNTGGYTF	TGTGCCAGCGAAAGCCGGAACACAGGAGGCTACACCTTC	TRBV2	TRBJ1-2	13	-	-
CASSLWGGNSPLHF	TGTGCCAGCAGTTTATGGGGAGGAAATTCACCCCTCCACTTT	TRBV27	TRBJ1-6	14	-	-
CASSSSGKTYEQYF	TGTGCCAGCAGTTCCTCCGGGAAAACCTACGAGCAGTACTTC	TRBV6-5	TRBJ2-7	14	-	once
CASSPLAGVDTQYF	TGTGCCAGCTCACCACTGGCAGGGGTGGATACGCAGTATTTT	TRBV18	TRBJ2-3	14	-	-
CASSKPQGNIQYF	TGTGCCAGCAGCAAACCACAGGGAAACATTCAGTACTTC	TRBV21-1	TRBJ2-4	13	-	-
CASSESRDRAAFF	TGCGCCAGCAGTGAGTCTCGGGACAGGGCAGCTTTCTTT	TRBV10-1	TRBJ1-1	13	TRBD1	-
CASSKRLPPGMEQFF	TGTGCCAGCAGCAAGAGGCTCCCGCCGGGGATGGAGCAGTTCTTC	TRBV6-6	TRBJ2-1	15	-	-
CASSFRSGRGNTEAFF	TGTGCCAGCAGTTTCCGTTCGGGCCGGGGTAACACTGAAGCTTTCTTT	TRBV6-5	TRBJ1-1	16	-	once
CASSSGGRENTEAFF	TGTGCCAGCTCTTCAGGAGGGCGAGAGAACACTGAAGCTTTCTTT	TRBV18	TRBJ1-1	15	-	-
CASSKQGEETQYF	TGCGCCAGCAGCAAACAGGGAGAAGAGACCCAGTACTTC	TRBV5-1	TRBJ2-5	13	-	-
CASSPWKGLSSYNEQFF	TGTGCCAGCAGCCCCTGGAAGGGGCTTAGCTCCTACAATGAGCAGTTCTTC	TRBV9	TRBJ2-1	17	-	-
CASSSTPLETDTQYF	TGTGCCAGCAGCTCCACCCCTTTGGAGACAGATACGCAGTATTTT	TRBV5-6	TRBJ2-3	15	-	-
CATSAGRTERHPTQYF	TGTGCCACCAGCGCGGGTCGAACGGAGCGCCACCCGACCCAGTACTTC	TRBV15	TRBJ2-5	16	-	-
CASSYRMTGDYGYTF	TGTGCCAGCAGTTATCGGATGACCGGAGACTATGGCTACACCTTC	TRBV6-6	TRBJ1-2	15	-	-
CASSLASASTDTQYF	TGTGCCAGCAGCTTAGCTAGCGCTAGCACAGATACGCAGTATTTT	TRBV7-9	TRBJ2-3	15	-	-
CASSVGHREGYGYTF	TGTGCCAGCAGCGTAGGCCACAGGGAAGGGTATGGCTACACCTTC	TRBV9	TRBJ1-2	15	-	-
CASSIAAAANTGELFF	TGTGCCAGCAGTATAGCCGCGGCCGCGAACACCGGGGAGCTGTTTTTT	TRBV2	TRBJ2-2	16	-	-
CASTPPGQGFAEAFF	TGTGCCAGCACTCCACCGGGACAGGGGTTCGCTGAAGCTTTCTTT	TRBV6-5	TRBJ1-1	15	TRBD1	-
CASSEVDRGWGYTF	TGTGCCAGCAGTGAGGTGGACAGGGGATGGGGCTACACCTTC	TRBV2	TRBJ1-2	14	TRBD1	-
CASSQVGGEQYF	TGCGCCAGCAGCCAAGTAGGGGGCGAGCAGTACTTC	TRBV4-1	TRBJ2-7	12	-	few
CASSYSRRGGPNEQFF	TGTGCCAGCAGTTACTCTAGGCGGGGGGGCCCCAATGAGCAGTTCTTC	TRBV6-6	TRBJ2-1	16	TRBD2	-
CASSLLKNTEAFF	TGTGCCAGCAGCCTACTGAAGAACACTGAAGCTTTCTTT	TRBV6-6	TRBJ1-1	13	-	-
CASSGQGANEKLFF	TGTGCCAGCAGCGGACAGGGGGCTAATGAAAAACTGTTTTTT	TRBV9	TRBJ1-4	14	TRBD1	few
CASSARRGSSYNEQFF	TGTGCCAGCAGCGCCCGACGGGGGAGCTCCTACAATGAGCAGTTCTTC	TRBV9	TRBJ2-1	16	-	-
CASSSSLGIPYEQYF	TGTGCCAGCAGCTCCAGCCTCGGGATCCCCTACGAGCAGTACTTC	TRBV6-5	TRBJ2-7	15	-	-
CASSYQRTGINTEAFF	TGTGCCAGCAGTTACCAGCGGACAGGGATAAACACTGAAGCTTTCTTT	TRBV6-5	TRBJ1-1	16	TRBD1	-
CASSPPRSPETQYF	TGTGCCAGCTCACCACCGCGTTCCCCAGAGACCCAGTACTTC	TRBV18	TRBJ2-5	14	-	-
CASSLPGGRGYNEQFF	TGTGCCAGCAGTTTACCCGGAGGGAGGGGTTACAATGAGCAGTTCTTC	TRBV27	TRBJ2-1	16	TRBD2	-
CASSLFARGGRNEQFF	TGTGCCAGCAGCTTATTCGCGCGGGGGGGCCGGAATGAGCAGTTCTTC	TRBV7-2	TRBJ2-1	16	TRBD2	-
CASRRGQGPGELFF	TGTGCCAGCAGACGAGGACAGGGTCCCGGGGAGCTGTTTTTT	TRBV7-3	TRBJ2-2	14	TRBD1	-
CASSNRTSYEQYF	TGTGCCAGCAGTAACAGGACCTCCTACGAGCAGTACTTC	TRBV6-6	TRBJ2-7	13	-	-
CASSSPGTNEQFF	TGTGCCAGCAGCTCGCCCGGGACAAATGAGCAGTTCTTC	TRBV11-2	TRBJ2-1	13	-	-
CASSASTGLKYF	TGTGCCAGCAGTGCCAGCACAGGCCTGAAGTACTTC	TRBV6-1	TRBJ2-7	12	-	-
CASSLGPGQANSPLHF	TGTGCCAGCAGCTTAGGGCCGGGACAGGCGAATTCACCCCTCCACTTT	TRBV11-2	TRBJ1-6	16	TRBD1	-
CASSMKGRPMNTEAFF	TGCGCCAGCAGCATGAAAGGGAGACCGATGAACACTGAAGCTTTCTTT	TRBV5-1	TRBJ1-1	16	-	-
CASSLERNYGYTF	TGCGCCAGCAGCTTGGAACGGAACTATGGCTACACCTTC	TRBV5-1	TRBJ1-2	13	-	-
CASSLDRGGPYEQYF	TGTGCCAGCAGCCTTGACAGGGGGGGACCCTACGAGCAGTACTTC	TRBV6-5	TRBJ2-7	15	TRBD1	-
CASSYLGGQGSEAFF	TGTGCCAGCAGTTATCTCGGAGGACAGGGAAGTGAAGCTTTCTTT	TRBV6-5	TRBJ1-1	15	TRBD1	-
CASSSTGEETQYF	TGTGCCAGCAGCTCAACAGGGGAAGAGACCCAGTACTTC	TRBV5-4	TRBJ2-5	13	TRBD1	-